The clone carrying this TCR beta chain was detected a few times. The antigen is undetermined. At one end, the junction sequence differs from germline, possibly due to a read error. This sample stems from a study of esophageal squamous cell carcinoma under preoperative chemotherapy. Study-level results: Abundant clones tended to shrink rather than expand after paclitaxel-nedaplatin.

TCRdb ran MiXCR on the PCR reads and lists one entry per CDR3 protein. The table shows roughly 20,000 distinct CDR3 sequences, with around 42% occurring only once. This CDR3 has 11 amino acids. Germline CDR1 is SGHTA and CDR2 is FQGNSA. As to time point: after preoperative PTX-NDP chemotherapy. The TCR comes from a human donor with esophageal squamous cell carcinoma. The donor label of this sample is uncertain. V gene TRBV7-2 combines with J gene TRBJ2-5; weak D call: TRBD1 (7 bases). The sample was gathered from a patient given preoperative chemotherapy. The CDR3 DNA is TGTGCCAGCAGAGACCCAGGGGGGTTAGACTTC. Protein sequence: CASRDPGGLDF.